These 26 T cell receptor beta chains share one sample of origin, sequenced in a study of regulatory T cells in long-lasting Graves disease. Time point indicated: persistent/refractory GD, antithyroid drugs over 5 years with positive TRAb. PBMC-extracted RNA yielded the TCR library. Assembly of TCR beta libraries relied on iRepertoire HTBI primers together with Arm-PCR of CDR3 regions. Each CDR3 protein is one row after TCRdb ran MiXCR on the multiplex PCR reads. This table holds about 460,000 distinct CDR3 sequences, roughly 22% found once. This material consisted of peripheral blood mononuclear cells (PBMCs), taken when the disease was refractory, from a patient treated with antithyroid drugs. The receptors stem from a female donor with Graves disease.

This clonotype was observed many times. V is TRBV7-2 and J is TRBJ1-2; TRBD1 is a possible D gene (6 bases). The germline gives CDR1 SGHTA, CDR2 FQGNSA. The CDR3 extends over 15 amino acids. With 7 bases removed from V and 6 bases from J, the gap between germline ends came to 21 bases. The CDR3 region has the DNA TGTGCCAGCACCATAATTGCAGGGGTGGCGAATGGCTACACCTTC. Its translation is CASTIIAGVANGYTF.

The chain uses TRBV4-2 and TRBJ1-4; D not certain. Trimming cost V 0 bases and J 8 bases, with 13 bases left between them. In germline, CDR1 is LGHNA, CDR2 YNFKEQ. The CDR3 consists of 15 residues. CDR3: CASSQDLGREEKLFF. CDR3 sequence (DNA): TGTGCCAGCAGCCAAGATTTGGGCAGAGAGGAAAAACTGTTTTTT.

This clonotype was seen at least ten times. The chain uses TRBV15 and TRBJ1-1, with D uncertain. Deletions cut 1 base from V and 4 bases from J, with 10 bases between. This CDR3 spans 14 amino acids. CDR1 and CDR2 (germline): LNHNV, YYDKDF (reference sequence). CDR3: CATSRGFSPTEAFF. In nucleotides, the CDR3 is TGTGCCACCAGCAGAGGGTTTTCGCCCACTGAAGCTTTCTTT.

The chain recombines TRBV20-1 with TRBJ1-1; TRBD1 is a possible D gene (6 bases). The CDR3 runs 16 residues. Germline CDR1 and CDR2: DFQATT and SNEGSKA (reference sequence). V dropped 2 bases and J dropped 1 base, with 17 bases sitting between them. The CDR3 nucleotides are TGCAGTGCTAGAATGCAGGGGCTCTTTCCGAACACTGAAGCTTTCTTT. Translation: CSARMQGLFPNTEAFF.

There are many counts of this clonotype. The chain is built from TRBV28 and TRBJ1-6; the D is unclear. CDR3 size: 16 residues. Germline CDR1 is MDHEN and CDR2 is SYDVKM. The V and J ends lost 4 bases and 8 bases respectively, with 18 bases between them. The CDR3 region is CASSSRALRWDSPLHF. The CDR3 DNA reads TGTGCCAGCAGTTCTCGGGCCCTCCGCTGGGATTCACCCCTCCACTTT. The variable domain in full, with the rest retrieved from reference TRBV28 and TRBJ1-6, is DVKVTQSSRYLVKRTGEKVFLECVQDMDHENMFWYRQDPGLGLRLIYFSYDVKMKEKGDIPEGYSVSREKKERFSLILESASTNQTSMYLCASSSRALRWDSPLHFGNGTRLTVT.

The rearrangement uses TRBV24-1 and TRBJ2-1; D might be TRBD1 or TRBD2, each matching 5 bases. The V and J ends lost 3 bases and 12 bases respectively, with 23 bases between them. Germline-derived CDR1 and CDR2 are KGHDR and SFDVKD. The CDR3 extends over 16 amino acids. Here the CDR3 reads CATSDPSEVGPSTQFF. CDR3 nucleotide sequence: TGTGCCACCAGTGATCCCTCGGAGGTGGGGCCATCAACGCAGTTCTTC.

This clonotype appeared many times. The chain links TRBV15 to TRBJ2-5, with no clear D. The CDR3 is 14 residues long. V was cut by 5 bases and J by 3 bases, with 13 bases left in between. CDR1 LNHNV and CDR2 YYDKDF come from the germline V gene (reference sequence). CDR3 sequence: CATSLGAAEETQYF. DNA for the CDR3: TGTGCCACCAGCCTAGGTGCGGCGGAAGAGACCCAGTACTTC.

In its sample, this clonotype was seen many times. In DNA, the CDR3 is TGCGCCAGCAGCCTCCAACAAACGGGAAGGATGAACACTGAAGCTTTCTTT. Translation: CASSLQQTGRMNTEAFF. V gene TRBV5-1 combines with J gene TRBJ1-1; no definite D call. With 4 bases removed from V and 0 bases from J, the gap between germline ends came to 19 bases. CDR3 length: 17 residues. CDR1 SGHRS and CDR2 YFSETQ come from the germline V gene.

This chain connects TRBV6-5 to TRBJ1-6; no definite D call. The CDR3 length is 12 residues. In germline, CDR1 is MNHEY, CDR2 SVGAGI. V was shortened by 2 bases and J by 10 bases, with 6 bases between the two germline ends. The CDR3 sequence is CASSYVTSPLHF. The DNA of the CDR3 is TGTGCCAGCAGTTACGTCACCTCACCCCTCCACTTT.

This clonotype was observed a few times. The rearrangement joins TRBV19 to TRBJ1-1, with TRBD1 identical over 8 bases. The V and J ends lost 3 bases and 2 bases, in that order; junction bases with no gene match: 2. Germline CDR1 LNHDA, CDR2 SQIVND (reference sequence). CDR3 length: 14 residues. CDR3 protein: CASSIQGANTEAFF. Here the CDR3 DNA reads TGTGCCAGTAGTATTCAGGGGGCCAACACTGAAGCTTTCTTT.

The chain joins TRBV6-2 or TRBV6-3 to TRBJ2-7; 8 positions match TRBD1. The CDR3 length is 15 residues. CDR1 and CDR2 from the germline V gene are MNHEY and SVGEGT. J was trimmed by 3 bases and V by 2 bases; bases with no gene match: 6. The CDR3 DNA sequence: TGTGCCAGCAGTTACCCCGGGACAGGCTTCTACGAGCAGTACTTC. As protein: CASSYPGTGFYEQYF.

The gene calls are TRBV11-2 and TRBJ2-6, with D perhaps TRBD1 (6 bases). CDR1 is SGHAT, CDR2 FQNNGV, per germline. CDR3 length equals 19 residues. Deletions cut 6 bases from V and 0 bases from J, with 21 bases between. The CDR3 reads CASRRKWGHKDSGANVLTF. For the CDR3, the DNA is TGTGCCAGCAGAAGAAAGTGGGGACACAAAGACTCTGGGGCCAACGTCCTGACTTTC.

A few counts support this clonotype. The CDR3 sequence is CSVEDRIGGDYGYTF. CDR3 nucleotide sequence: TGCAGCGTTGAAGATCGTATAGGGGGCGACTATGGCTACACCTTC. The chain has TRBV29-1 and TRBJ1-2; 7 bases line up with TRBD1. The CDR3 totals 15 residues. V trimming: 0 bases; J trimming: 3 bases; junction bases outside the gene matches: 7. Germline CDR1 is SQVTM and CDR2 is ANQGSEA.

There are a few counts of this clonotype. This clone may be a read error of a much larger clone one base away. The conserved final phenylalanine or tryptophan is absent from the CDR3, which likely points to a read error. This chain links TRBV28 with TRBJ1-2, with D uncertain. The germline V gene encodes CDR1 MDHEN and CDR2 SYDVKM. CDR3 length: 12 amino acids. Trimming removed 3 bases at V and 6 bases at J, with 8 bases between. CDR3 DNA: TGTGCCAGCAGTTTGAGGACGAATGGCTACACCCTC. This gives the protein CASSLRTNGYTL.

This clonotype has a count of ten or more. This rearrangement joins TRBV28 to TRBJ1-1; D is undetermined. Per the germline V gene, CDR1 is MDHEN and CDR2 is SYDVKM. With 6 bases removed from V and 1 base from J, the gap between germline ends came to 15 bases. The CDR3 runs to 15 residues. CDR3 DNA sequence: TGTGCCAGCAGCCTCAGCCCCTCGGGGAACACTGAAGCTTTCTTT. As protein: CASSLSPSGNTEAFF.

The table lists this clonotype with many counts. A junction end diverges from the germline sequence, so it may reflect a read error. The V and J genes are TRBV13 and TRBJ2-5, with D possibly TRBD2 on 5 matching bases. The germline gives CDR1 PRHDT, CDR2 FYEKMQ (reference sequence). The CDR3 runs to 14 residues. The chain's CDR3 is CASNLELGSKTQYF. The DNA for the CDR3 is TGTGCCAGCAACTTAGAACTAGGCTCCAAGACCCAGTACTTC. The full variable domain, with the rest looked up from reference TRBV13 and TRBJ2-5, is AAGVIQSPRHLIKEKRETATLKCYPIPRHDTVYWYQQGPGQDPQFLISFYEKMQSDKGSIPDRFSAQQFSDYHSELNMSSLELGDSALYFCASNLELGSKTQYFGPGTRLLVL.

The chain uses TRBV7-2 and TRBJ1-1, with unresolved D. The ends were cut back, 1 base at V and 6 bases at J, with 12 bases in the middle. The CDR3 is 14 residues long. CDR1 and CDR2 from the germline V gene are SGHTA and FQGNSA. In nucleotides, the CDR3 is TGTGCCAGCAGCTTAGAGGAGGGTCGGGCTGAAGCTTTCTTT. Its protein is CASSLEEGRAEAFF.

This clonotype appeared once. This chain joins TRBV10-3 and TRBJ1-3; no firm D call. The V gene lost 8 bases and the J gene lost 1 base, with 6 bases spanning the gap. Germline-derived CDR1 and CDR2 are ENHRY and SYGVKD. The CDR3 runs 12 residues. CDR3 residues: CAILGSGNTIYF. Here the CDR3 DNA reads TGTGCCATCCTGGGGTCTGGAAACACCATATATTTT.

Many counts were recorded for this clonotype. The V gene is TRBV7-2, the J gene TRBJ1-4; 11 bases map to TRBD1. Germline loops: CDR1 SGHTA, CDR2 FQGNSA. Trimming removed 3 bases from V and 5 bases from J; junction bases left unmatched: 2. The CDR3 covers 15 residues. CDR3 sequence: CASSFGTGGNEKLFF. The DNA of the CDR3 is TGTGCCAGCAGCTTCGGGACAGGGGGAAATGAAAAACTGTTTTTT.

This clonotype was seen just once. The chain joins TRBV12-3 or TRBV12-4 to TRBJ2-1; either TRBD1 or TRBD2 may supply D (5 bases each). CDR3 length: 14 amino acids. V dropped 6 bases and J dropped 10 bases, with 19 bases sitting between them. Here the CDR3 reads CASSSPGPGMEQFF. CDR3 nucleotides: TGTGCCAGCAGCTCACCGGGACCCGGTATGGAGCAGTTCTTC.

The chain links TRBV29-1 to TRBJ2-7; no clear D gene. This CDR3 is 12 amino acids long. The germline V gene has CDR1 SQVTM and CDR2 ANQGSEA. Between the trimmed V and J ends, which lost 4 bases and 0 bases, there was a span of 7 bases. The CDR3 reads CSVAAPSYEQYF. The DNA for the CDR3 is TGCAGCGTTGCTGCTCCCTCCTACGAGCAGTACTTC.

This clonotype was seen at least ten times. The gene calls are TRBV6-1 and TRBJ1-5; D is possibly TRBD1 (5 bases). V was clipped by 4 bases and J by 4 bases, with 14 bases between them. CDR3 length equals 15 residues. Looked up from germline, CDR1 is MNHNS and CDR2 is SASEGT. The DNA of the CDR3 is TGTGCCAGCAGTGTATGGGGACTTGATAATCAGCCCCAGCATTTT. Its protein is CASSVWGLDNQPQHF.

This clonotype was recorded at least ten times. The genes are TRBV12-3 or TRBV12-4 and TRBJ1-1; TRBD1 matches 10 bases. V lost 10 bases and J lost 4; bases outside the gene matches: 12. This CDR3 region has 15 residues. The CDR3 here is CATRETGGRGTEAFF. DNA of the CDR3: TGTGCCACCCGAGAGACAGGGGGCCGGGGCACTGAAGCTTTCTTT.

Only a few counts were recorded for this clonotype. The chain links TRBV12-3 or TRBV12-4 to TRBJ2-3; D gene ambiguous. CDR3 size: 15 residues. Trimming removed 5 bases from V and 1 base from J, with 13 bases in between. As DNA, the CDR3 is TGTGCCAGCAGTCCAAATACAGCCCGCACAGATACGCAGTATTTT. Translating gives CASSPNTARTDTQYF.

Remarks on this clonotype: This may stem from a read error, because a much larger clone lies one nucleotide away. V usage is TRBV10-3 and J usage is TRBJ2-5, with TRBD2 matching over 10 bases. CDR1 and CDR2 (germline): ENHRY, SYGVKD. This CDR3 spans 15 amino acids. In DNA form, the CDR3 reads TGTGCCATCAATCCTAGCGGGGGACGGCAAGAGGCCCAGTACTTC. Protein product: CAINPSGGRQEAQYF.

This clonotype was seen a few times. The chain couples TRBV3-1 to TRBJ1-2, with TRBD1 as a possible D gene (6 bases). The V end lost 1 base, the J end lost 6 bases, and 15 bases lay between the germline ends. The CDR3 totals 15 residues. Germline V CDR1 and CDR2: LGHDT, YNNKEL (reference sequence). The CDR3 sequence is CASSQGIQGLDGYTF. CDR3 DNA sequence: TGTGCCAGCAGCCAAGGAATACAGGGTCTGGATGGCTACACCTTC.